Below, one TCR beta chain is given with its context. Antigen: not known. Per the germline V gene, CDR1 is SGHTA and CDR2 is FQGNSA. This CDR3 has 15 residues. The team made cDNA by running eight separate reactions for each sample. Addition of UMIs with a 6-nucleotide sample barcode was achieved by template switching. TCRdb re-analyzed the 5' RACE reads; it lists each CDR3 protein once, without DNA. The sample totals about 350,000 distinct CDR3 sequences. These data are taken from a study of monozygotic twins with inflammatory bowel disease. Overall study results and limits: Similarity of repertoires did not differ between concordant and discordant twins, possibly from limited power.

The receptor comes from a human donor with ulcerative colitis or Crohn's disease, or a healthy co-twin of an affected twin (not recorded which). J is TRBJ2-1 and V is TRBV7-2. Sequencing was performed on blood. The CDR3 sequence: CASSQSWRTYNEQFF.